What follows are 20 T cell receptor beta chains derived from one specimen sequenced in a study of identical twins (dated by TCRdb to the mid-2010s). Library prep was done by 5' RACE. The reads were generated on an Illumina HiSeq 2000. TCRdb reran the public reads through fastp at Q25 and MiXCR, keeping productive beta chains. Each record represents a unique CDR3 protein, reported with the most common genes and DNA among its rows. The sample table contains 500,000 to 550,000 distinct CDR3 sequences; only one count was recorded for about 22% of them. Together, the top ten hold 0.45% to 0.5% of the sample. The same data also went into a second study, on yellow fever vaccine responses in identical twins.

The sequencing sample was made of CD4+ T cells sorted from blood. All receptors derive from a woman in her late teens or twenties in good health.

The chain carries TRBV9 and TRBJ2-5; TRBD1 aligns across 7 bases. The trim removed 3 bases at V and 5 bases at J, leaving 10 bases unmatched. CDR1 SGDLS and CDR2 YYNGEE come from the germline V gene. This CDR3 region has 15 residues. The CDR3 protein is CASSEAQGVWETQYF. DNA of the CDR3: TGTGCCAGCAGCGAAGCCCAGGGGGTTTGGGAGACCCAGTACTTC.

This clonotype was detected only a few times. The rearrangement joins TRBV28 to TRBJ2-7; 7 bases fit TRBD1. CDR1 is MDHEN and CDR2 is SYDVKM in the germline V gene. J gave up 0 bases and V 2 bases, and 10 bases lay outside the gene matches. This CDR3 has 17 amino acids. Here the CDR3 DNA reads TGTGCCAGCAGTTTAAAAGGGCTCCGGGACAGCTCCTACGAGCAGTACGTC. Translating gives CASSLKGLRDSSYEQYV.

In its sample, this clonotype was seen many times. The chain's CDR3 is CASSLYYINEKLFF. The CDR3 region has the DNA TGCGCCAGCAGCCTCTACTACATAAATGAAAAACTGTTTTTT. The V gene is TRBV5-1, the J gene TRBJ1-4, with D uncertain. CDR1 and CDR2 (germline): SGHRS, YFSETQ. CDR3 length: 14 amino acids. V lost 4 bases and J lost 5, with 12 bases in between.

The V and J genes are TRBV14 and TRBJ2-5; D gene unclear. Trimming left V 2 bases short and J 2 bases short, with 6 bases between. The CDR3 runs to 13 residues. Germline CDR1 SGHDN, CDR2 FVKESK. The CDR3 here is CASSQHLQETQYF. The CDR3 DNA is TGTGCCAGCAGCCAACACCTACAAGAGACCCAGTACTTC.

The chain is built from TRBV20-1 and TRBJ2-2; D uncertain. The germline V gene has CDR1 DFQATT and CDR2 SNEGSKA (reference sequence). V was clipped by 3 bases and J by 1 base, with 9 bases between them. The CDR3 spans 14 residues. CDR3 loop: CSASNRRNTGELFF. The CDR3 nucleotides read TGCAGTGCTAGCAATCGGAGGAACACCGGGGAGCTGTTTTTT.

This clonotype was counted between two and nine times. The gene calls are TRBV11-2 and TRBJ1-3, with no clear D. This CDR3 is 11 amino acids long. Germline V gene sequence: CDR1 SGHAT, CDR2 FQNNGV. Deletions cut 5 bases from V and 8 bases from J, with 7 bases between. This chain's CDR3 is CASSNVDTIYF. CDR3 sequence (DNA): TGTGCCAGCAGCAACGTAGACACCATATATTTT.

This chain joins TRBV7-9 and TRBJ1-5; 9 bases match TRBD1. This CDR3 has 16 residues. V shed 4 bases and J 0 bases; nucleotides not matched to a gene: 4. The germline CDR1 and CDR2 sequences are SEHNR and FQNEAQ (reference sequence). The CDR3 loop is CASSSGQGNSNQPQHF. The CDR3 region has the DNA TGTGCCAGCAGCTCGGGACAGGGAAATAGCAATCAGCCCCAGCATTTT.

The chain combines TRBV5-1 with TRBJ2-6, with D possibly TRBD2 on 6 matching bases. The CDR3 covers 16 residues. Between the trimmed V and J ends, which lost 4 bases and 2 bases, there was a span of 13 bases. CDR1 and CDR2 from the germline V gene are SGHRS and YFSETQ. CDR3 sequence reads: CASSTSLATGANVLTF. CDR3 nucleotides: TGCGCCAGCAGCACGTCACTAGCTACTGGGGCCAACGTCCTGACTTTC.

The chain combines TRBV5-1 with TRBJ2-3, with 7 bases lining up with TRBD1. The CDR3 has 16 residues. The germline CDR1 and CDR2 sequences are SGHRS and YFSETQ. Unmatched junction bases numbered 5, after V lost 1 base and J lost 0 bases. DNA for the CDR3: TGCGCCAGCAGCTTGTTCCCAGGGGGAAGCACAGATACGCAGTATTTT. Residues: CASSLFPGGSTDTQYF.

The chain has TRBV4-1 and TRBJ2-1, with D possibly called TRBD1 or TRBD2 (5 bases each). The V gene lost 3 bases and the J gene lost 7 bases, with 19 bases spanning the gap. Looked up from germline, CDR1 is MGHRA and CDR2 is YSYEKL. There are 16 residues in the CDR3. The CDR3 protein is CASSHFWAWGSNEQFF. CDR3 nucleotide sequence: TGCGCCAGCAGCCACTTTTGGGCCTGGGGGTCTAATGAGCAGTTCTTC.

V usage is TRBV4-1 and J usage is TRBJ1-1; TRBD1 matches 9 bases. The germline V gene encodes CDR1 MGHRA and CDR2 YSYEKL. The CDR3 has 15 amino acids. The V and J ends lost 4 bases and 4 bases, in that order; junction bases with no gene match: 7. The CDR3: CASSPGGQGFTEAFF. Here the CDR3 DNA reads TGCGCCAGCAGCCCGGGAGGACAGGGGTTCACTGAAGCTTTCTTT.

This chain uses TRBV10-3 with TRBJ1-2; the D gene is possibly TRBD1 (6 bases). Trimming pared 6 bases from V and 9 bases from J, leaving 11 bases between. Germline-derived CDR1 and CDR2 are ENHRY and SYGVKD. The CDR3 covers 11 residues. The CDR3 coding sequence is TGTGCCATCAGCGAAGACAGGCGCTACACCTTC. Protein product: CAISEDRRYTF.

This chain connects TRBV6-1 to TRBJ2-2; TRBD1 matches at 10 bases. V dropped 5 bases and J dropped 6; count of bases not matched to a gene: 15. The germline V gene encodes CDR1 MNHNS and CDR2 SASEGT. This CDR3 has 18 residues. CDR3 protein: CASSWSPRGQGSAGELFF. CDR3 nucleotides: TGTGCCAGCAGTTGGAGCCCGAGGGGACAGGGGTCCGCCGGGGAGCTGTTTTTT.

This clonotype was seen only a few times. This chain connects TRBV5-4 to TRBJ1-2; no firm D call. CDR1 is SGHNT and CDR2 is YYREEE in the germline V gene (reference sequence). The CDR3 consists of 14 residues. The ends were cut back, 4 bases at V and 1 base at J, with 11 bases in the middle. CDR3 sequence: CASSGKDINYGYTF. The DNA of the CDR3 is TGTGCCAGCAGCGGCAAAGATATTAACTATGGCTACACCTTC.

The V gene is TRBV27, the J gene TRBJ1-2, with TRBD1 identical over 7 bases. Trimming at V came to 2 bases and at J to 8 bases, leaving 8 bases not matched to a gene. Germline V gene data show CDR1 as MNHEY and CDR2 as SMNVEV (reference sequence). The CDR3 consists of 14 residues. In nucleotides, the CDR3 is TGTGCCAGCAGTTTAGTTGGACAGGCTAAAGGCTACACCTTC. This codes for CASSLVGQAKGYTF.

V and J are TRBV7-6 and TRBJ2-3; TRBD2 agrees at 8 bases. The V and J ends lost 1 base and 2 bases, in that order; junction bases with no gene match: 2. Germline CDR1 is SGHVS and CDR2 is FNYEAQ. The CDR3 totals 15 residues. CDR3 nucleotide sequence: TGTGCCAGCAGCTTAGTAGCGGGGCCCACAGATACGCAGTATTTT. Translating gives CASSLVAGPTDTQYF.

This clonotype appeared once. This chain joins TRBV21-1 and TRBJ1-1. TRBV21-1 is assigned pseudogene status. This CDR3 is 10 amino acids long. The CDR3 loop is CASISDEAFF. The CDR3 DNA sequence: TGTGCCAGCATATCAGATGAAGCTTTCTTT.

The chain recombines TRBV6-6 with TRBJ1-2; D remains unclear. V lost 2 bases, J lost 7 bases, and 11 bases lay in between. The CDR3 runs to 13 residues. Germline CDR1 reads MNHNY; CDR2 reads SVGAGI (reference sequence). CDR3 nucleotide sequence: TGTGCCAGCAGTTACGGGTCTAGCGGTGGCTACACCTTC. Protein product: CASSYGSSGGYTF.

J is TRBJ2-3 and V is TRBV11-2; D is unresolved. Germline assignment: CDR1 SGHAT and CDR2 FQNNGV. The ends were cut back, 3 bases at V and 3 bases at J, with 13 bases in the middle. The CDR3 consists of 15 residues. DNA for the CDR3: TGTGCCAGCAGCTTGCTACTTGGGTTGACAGATACGCAGTATTTT. Translation gives CASSLLLGLTDTQYF.

This clonotype was detected only a few times. The chain recombines TRBV12-5 with TRBJ1-1; tentative D call: TRBD1 (6 bases). The ends were cut back, 2 bases at V and 3 bases at J, with 34 bases in the middle. CDR1 LGHNT and CDR2 FRNRAP come from the germline V gene. This CDR3 contains 22 residues. CDR3: CASGLCTQKLTGMGACDTEAFF. In DNA form, the CDR3 reads TGTGCTAGTGGTTTGTGTACCCAGAAGTTAACAGGGATGGGGGCCTGCGACACTGAAGCTTTCTTT.